This record concerns one T cell receptor (beta chain) sequence. Antigen specificity is unknown. The data originate from a study of T cells in localized non-small cell lung cancer. Libraries were prepared by immunoSEQ multiplex PCR; TCRdb keeps only in-frame clonotypes and omits some of them. Of 70,000 to 95,000 clones in the sample, roughly 88% were seen once. After removal of 3 bases from V and 8 bases from J, the junction contained 8 bases not matched to a gene. This CDR3 has 14 residues. Germline V lookup: CDR1 MNHEY, CDR2 SVGAGI. The study, taken as a whole, reports: Uninvolved adjacent lung showed peak T cell clonality, exceeding tumor.

The specimen comprised PBMCs, sampled before any cancer treatment. This receptor was identified in a woman aged 40-69 years with stage II squamous cell lung carcinoma. The chain combines TRBV6-5 with TRBJ1-2; 8 bases line up with TRBD1. The CDR3 reads CASSYADRGGGYTF. The CDR3 nucleotides read TGTGCCAGCAGTTATGCCGACAGGGGAGGAGGCTACACCTTC.